This T cell receptor (beta chain) appears in the sequencing data of a study of cytomegalovirus exposure and HLA in healthy donors. Comments on this clone: Antigen unknown.

Broader study findings: Follow-up analysis later connected one missense variant in DCLRE1C with trimming of TCR beta V- and J-genes.

60 Vbeta and 13 Jbeta primers were used in PCR. The protocol was immunoSEQ multiplex PCR, while the TCRdb copy is restricted to in-frame clones and leaves out a portion. The sample holds 70,000 to 100,000 clones; about 68% are singletons and the top ten take 6.9%. Sequencing was done on a sample of PBMCs. This receptor was identified in a woman aged 45-65 years in good health and CMV-seropositive.

For the CDR3, the DNA is TGTGCCAGCAGCTTAAATCTCAGGATGGGGACTGATTCTACCGGGGAGCTGTTTTTT. It is translated as CASSLNLRMGTDSTGELFF. The genes are TRBV11-3 and TRBJ2-2, with D perhaps matching TRBD2 (6 bases). Germline V CDR1 and CDR2: SGHNT, YENEEA. The CDR3 covers 19 residues. V was cut by 2 bases and J by 5 bases, with 24 bases left in between.